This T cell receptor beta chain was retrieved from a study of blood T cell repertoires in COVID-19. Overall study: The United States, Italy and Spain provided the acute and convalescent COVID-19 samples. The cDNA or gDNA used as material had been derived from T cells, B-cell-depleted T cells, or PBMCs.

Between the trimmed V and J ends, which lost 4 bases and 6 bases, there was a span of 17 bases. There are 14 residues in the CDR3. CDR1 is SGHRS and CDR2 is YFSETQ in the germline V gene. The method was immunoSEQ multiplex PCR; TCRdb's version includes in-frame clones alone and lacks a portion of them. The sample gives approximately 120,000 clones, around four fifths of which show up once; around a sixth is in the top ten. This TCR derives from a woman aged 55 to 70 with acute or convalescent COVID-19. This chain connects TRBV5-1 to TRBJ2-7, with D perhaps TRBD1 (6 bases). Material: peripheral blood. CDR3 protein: CASSNPGTRGEQYF. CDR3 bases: TGCGCCAGCAGCAACCCCGGGACCAGGGGCGAGCAGTACTTC.